This T cell receptor (beta chain) was recovered during a study of T-cell reconstitution after alpha-beta-depleted transplantation in children. Turning to this clonotype: Its antigen remains unknown.

It was with unique molecular identifiers that the TCRbeta library was prepared. TCRdb ran MiXCR on the PCR reads and lists one entry per CDR3 protein. The sample lists about a million distinct CDR3 sequences, around 30% occurring once. Study-wide points: A year post-transplant, T-cell counts and diversity derived mostly from newly produced T cells. Expanded graft clones, several hundred of them, were reportedly the source of alpha-beta T cells about two months after transplant.

This TCR was sampled from a boy under three years old who had a stem cell transplant for SCID, so the T cells may come from the graft donor. The source material was PBMCs, mostly from graft donor cells, sampled 360 days after TCRalphabeta/CD19-depleted stem cell transplant.

The CDR3 DNA follows: TGCAGTGCTCGGGGACTTCGTGCCTACGAGCAGTACTTC. Amino acids: CSARGLRAYEQYF. J is TRBJ2-7 and V is TRBV20-1, with D perhaps TRBD2 (6 bases). The CDR3 length is 13 residues. The germline V gene has CDR1 DFQATT and CDR2 SNEGSKA (reference sequence). Trimming left V 5 bases short and J 2 bases short, with 13 bases between.